Below, one T cell receptor beta chain is given with its context. Its antigen is unknown. Depth targeted 1 in 200,000 to 1 in 1 million T cells, averaging 10x coverage per clonotype. Only in-frame clones appear in the TCRdb table, and some are missing; sequencing was by immunoSEQ multiplex PCR. The sample shows 100,000 to 150,000 clones, roughly 85% of them seen only once. The data derive from a study of cytotoxic CD8 clonotypes in ibrutinib-treated CLL. Germline V CDR1 and CDR2: SGDLS, YYNGEE. V lost 0 bases and J lost 1; bases outside the gene matches: 3. CDR3 length: 15 residues. Study results and caveats: The clonality went up when patients responded to ibrutinib and dropped back toward baseline at progression.

Material: PBMCs, obtained after 24 months of ibrutinib treatment. V usage is TRBV9 and J usage is TRBJ2-5; 7 bases match TRBD2. This receptor was obtained from a human donor with chronic lymphocytic leukemia. CDR3 sequence: CASSVEASGQETQYF. The CDR3 DNA reads TGTGCCAGCAGCGTAGAGGCTAGCGGCCAAGAGACCCAGTACTTC.